The 28 T cell receptor beta chains given below trace back to one sample, sequenced in a study of human T cells and chemical hapten exposure. Described time point: patch test 3, about 24 weeks after DPC sensitization. Treatment of the sample: therapeutic diphenylcyclopropenone sensitization with weekly scalp DPC. TCRdb fed the RACE reads into MiXCR, producing one record per CDR3 protein. Counted here are tens of thousands of distinct CDR3 sequences, over 10% occurring once; the ten biggest clones make up under 6%. Sample: whole blood, taken in connection with sensitization to the hapten diphenylcyclopropenone (DPC). The receptors shown here come from a woman aged 50 to 65 with alopecia areata. Some clones in this sample may be carry-over from other donors' samples.

The chain links TRBV11-2 to TRBJ1-1, with a possible D match to TRBD1 (6 bases). Germline V gene sequence: CDR1 SGHAT, CDR2 FQNNGV. CDR3 length equals 12 residues. Between the trimmed V and J ends, which lost 3 bases and 11 bases, there was a span of 13 bases. The CDR3 DNA is TGTGCCAGCAGCTTGGGGGGGCTTGATGCTTTCTTT. Residues: CASSLGGLDAFF. The full variable domain, rest sourced from reference TRBV11-2 and TRBJ1-1, is EAGVAQSPRYKIIEKRQSVAFWCNPISGHATLYWYQQILGQGPKLLIQFQNNGVVDDSQLPKDRFSAERLKGVDSTLKIQPAKLEDSAVYLCASSLGGLDAFFGQGTRLTVV.

This clonotype was counted at least ten times. V is TRBV7-6 and J is TRBJ2-7; D tentatively fits TRBD1 or TRBD2 (5 bases each). Germline V gene sequence: CDR1 SGHVS, CDR2 FNYEAQ. The CDR3 extends over 14 amino acids. V dropped 3 bases and J dropped 2 bases, with 11 bases sitting between them. The DNA for the CDR3 is TGTGCCAGCAGCTTCGGGACCCTAACCTACGAGCAGTACTTC. This codes for CASSFGTLTYEQYF.

The chain employs TRBV18 and TRBJ2-1; 7 nucleotides align to TRBD2. V lost 3 bases to trimming and J lost 1 base; unmatched junction nucleotides: 6. Per germline, CDR1 KGHSH and CDR2 LQKENI. The CDR3 covers 16 residues. CDR3 DNA: TGTGCCAGCTCACCCCCCACTAGCGCATCCTACAATGAGCAGTTCTTC. Translated, it gives CASSPPTSASYNEQFF.

This clonotype turned up a few times. V and J are TRBV6-5 and TRBJ1-3; D ambiguous. The CDR3 is 13 residues long. CDR1 is MNHEY and CDR2 is SVGAGI in the germline V gene. Trimming removed 4 bases from V and 0 bases from J, with 4 bases in between. The CDR3 here is CASSSFSGNTIYF. The CDR3 bases are TGTGCCAGCAGTTCTTTCTCTGGAAACACCATATATTTT.

V usage is TRBV25-1 and J usage is TRBJ2-5; no definite D call. The V end lost 0 bases, the J end lost 5 bases, and 1 base lay between the germline ends. The CDR3 has 11 amino acids. Per the germline V gene, CDR1 is MGHDK and CDR2 is SYGVNS. CDR3 loop: CASSEYETQYF. CDR3 DNA: TGTGCCAGCAGTGAATATGAGACCCAGTACTTC.

The CDR3 region has the DNA TGTGCCAGCAGCCCCACCCCCACCGGTAAGGGGACCCACAATGAGCAGTTCTTC. It specifies CASSPTPTGKGTHNEQFF. V and J are TRBV7-6 and TRBJ2-1; D might be TRBD1 or TRBD2, each matching 5 bases. Germline CDR1 and CDR2: SGHVS and FNYEAQ. Between the trimmed V and J ends, which lost 5 bases and 5 bases, there was a span of 25 bases. This CDR3 region has 18 residues.

This clonotype was seen a handful of times. CDR3 nucleotide sequence: TGTGCTAGTGGGTCGACAGGGAGGGAGCAGTACTTC. The encoded protein is CASGSTGREQYF. V is TRBV12-5 and J is TRBJ2-7; perhaps TRBD1 as D (7 bases). Germline assignment: CDR1 LGHNT and CDR2 FRNRAP. Trimming pared 6 bases from V and 7 bases from J, leaving 13 bases between. This CDR3 comprises 12 residues.

This clonotype was recorded many times. J is TRBJ2-1 and V is TRBV19; 10 bases align to TRBD2. CDR3 length: 15 residues. V lost 3 bases, J lost 7 bases, and 6 bases stayed unmatched. In germline, CDR1 is LNHDA, CDR2 SQIVND (reference sequence). The CDR3 nucleotides are TGTGCCAGTAGTATTGGAGGGACTAGCGTTAATGAGCAGTTCTTC. Translated, it gives CASSIGGTSVNEQFF. The full variable domain, in which reference TRBV19 and TRBJ2-1 provide the parts outside the CDR3, is DGGITQSPKYLFRKEGQNVTLSCEQNLNHDAMYWYRQDPGQGLRLIYYSQIVNDFQKGDIAEGYSVSREKKESFPLTVTSAQKNPTAFYLCASSIGGTSVNEQFFGPGTRLTVL.

This clonotype was picked up many times. The rearrangement joins TRBV29-1 to TRBJ1-3; D gene unclear. The V gene lost 7 bases and the J gene lost 0 bases, with 13 bases spanning the gap. The CDR3 has 14 residues. Per germline, CDR1 SQVTM and CDR2 ANQGSEA. DNA for the CDR3: TGCAGCGCCTCATTACGGAACTCTGGAAACACCATATATTTT. This encodes CSASLRNSGNTIYF.

The chain links TRBV7-9 to TRBJ1-4, with D maybe TRBD1 (5 bases). Germline values: CDR1 SEHNR, CDR2 FQNEAQ (reference sequence). V gave up 5 bases and J gave up 0 bases, with 16 bases separating them. There are 17 residues in the CDR3. The CDR3 loop is CASSVIPTDTTNEKLFF. The CDR3 DNA follows: TGTGCCAGCAGCGTAATACCGACAGATACAACTAATGAAAAACTGTTTTTT.

This clonotype has more than one count but fewer than ten. This sequence joins TRBV6-1 and TRBJ1-3, with D unresolved. Trimming stripped 3 bases from V and 2 bases from J, with 5 bases between. The CDR3 sequence is 13 residues long. Germline lookup yields CDR1 MNHNS and CDR2 SASEGT. CDR3 residues: CASSDGTGNTIYF. The CDR3 DNA sequence: TGTGCCAGCAGTGACGGGACTGGAAACACCATATATTTT.

This clonotype was seen only a few times. The chain carries TRBV20-1 and TRBJ2-3; D remains unclear. Trimming stripped 3 bases from V and 5 bases from J, with 18 bases between. The CDR3 has 15 amino acids. Per germline, CDR1 DFQATT and CDR2 SNEGSKA (reference sequence). The CDR3 spells CSASGPFLRRDTQYF. The DNA for the CDR3 is TGCAGTGCTAGTGGGCCCTTTCTTCGTCGAGATACGCAGTATTTT.

The J gene is TRBJ1-1, the V gene TRBV12-3 or TRBV12-4; unclear D gene. The CDR3 is 16 residues long. The V gene lost 5 bases and the J gene lost 1 base, with 17 bases spanning the gap. CDR3 amino acids: CASSLSFWGTNTEAFF. Written as DNA, the CDR3 is TGTGCCAGCAGTCTATCCTTTTGGGGAACGAACACTGAAGCTTTCTTT.

The chain joins TRBV10-3 to TRBJ1-1; D gene ambiguous. The CDR3 is 12 residues long. V lost 1 base and J lost 2, with 2 bases in between. The V gene's germline CDR1 is ENHRY and CDR2 SYGVKD. CDR3 residues: CAISEYNTEAFF. In DNA form, the CDR3 reads TGTGCCATCAGTGAGTATAACACTGAAGCTTTCTTT.

This clonotype was seen many times. The V and J genes are TRBV29-1 and TRBJ1-1; D gene ambiguous. This CDR3 contains 12 residues. The germline V and J ends were trimmed by 6 bases and 0 bases, with 8 bases remaining between them. CDR1 is SQVTM and CDR2 is ANQGSEA in the germline V gene. The DNA for the CDR3 is TGCAGCGTGGAACAGCTGAACACTGAAGCTTTCTTT. It is translated as CSVEQLNTEAFF.

The V gene is TRBV28, the J gene TRBJ1-1; D remains unclear. The CDR3 extends over 11 amino acids. The germline gives CDR1 MDHEN, CDR2 SYDVKM. Trimming took off 6 bases at V and 4 bases at J, with 6 bases between the two ends. CDR3 in DNA: TGTGCCAGCAGCCGTCCCACTGAAGCTTTCTTT. Translating gives CASSRPTEAFF.

The genes are TRBV28 and TRBJ1-1; 7 bases line up with TRBD1. Germline trimming cut 6 bases from V and 8 bases from J; bases unmatched to any gene: 6. The CDR3 contains 12 residues. In germline, CDR1 is MDHEN, CDR2 SYDVKM. CDR3 residues: CASRLTGSEAFF. For the CDR3, the DNA is TGTGCCAGCAGGTTGACAGGGTCCGAAGCTTTCTTT.

In its sample, this clonotype was seen many times. The rearrangement joins TRBV15 to TRBJ2-7, with a tentative D call TRBD2 (6 bases). V shed 11 bases and J shed 2 bases, with 16 bases lying between them. Germline V gives CDR1 LNHNV, CDR2 YYDKDF (reference sequence). The CDR3 has 13 residues. The CDR3, as DNA: TGTGCCGCAGGAGGGGCGAATACCTACGAGCAGTACTTC. It is translated as CAAGGANTYEQYF.

This clonotype was observed at least ten times. CDR3 residues: CSVGGQANQPQHF. Here the CDR3 DNA reads TGCAGCGTTGGAGGACAGGCCAATCAGCCCCAGCATTTT. V usage is TRBV29-1 and J usage is TRBJ1-5; 7 bases match TRBD1. Germline V gene lookup returns CDR1 SQVTM and CDR2 ANQGSEA. The CDR3 runs 13 residues. Trimming at V came to 4 bases and at J to 3 bases, leaving 3 bases not matched to a gene.

This clonotype was counted only a few times. The rearrangement uses TRBV3-1 and TRBJ2-7, with D possibly matching TRBD1 (6 bases). V was clipped by 1 base and J by 6 bases, with 10 bases between them. This CDR3 has 13 amino acids. Germline V gene lookup returns CDR1 LGHDT and CDR2 YNNKEL (reference sequence). CDR3 residues: CASSQGTGIEQYF. The CDR3, as DNA: TGTGCCAGCAGCCAAGGTACAGGGATCGAGCAGTACTTC.

This clonotype has only a few counts. CDR3 amino acids: CASSQGVGEQPQHF. The CDR3 DNA reads TGTGCCAGCAGCCAGGGGGTGGGGGAGCAGCCCCAGCATTTT. This chain uses TRBV25-1 with TRBJ1-5, with 7 bases matching TRBD1. The CDR3 loop spans 14 amino acids. Germline V gives CDR1 MGHDK, CDR2 SYGVNS. The J segment lost 7 bases and the V segment lost 6 bases, leaving 9 bases of the junction unmatched.

In this sample, this clonotype turned up many times. The chain joins TRBV6-5 to TRBJ2-2; D is undetermined. This CDR3 is 16 amino acids long. CDR1 and CDR2 from the germline V gene are MNHEY and SVGAGI. The ends were cut back, 2 bases at V and 0 bases at J, with 10 bases in the middle. CDR3 residues: CASSYMPESNTGELFF. In DNA, the CDR3 is TGTGCCAGCAGTTACATGCCAGAATCGAACACCGGGGAGCTGTTTTTT.

This clonotype was seen more than once but under ten times. V is TRBV12-3 or TRBV12-4 and J is TRBJ1-1, with TRBD1 as a possible D gene (5 bases). V shed 6 bases and J shed 0 bases, with 11 bases lying between them. The CDR3 extends over 14 amino acids. This CDR3 reads CASSRQGLNTEAFF. The CDR3 DNA is TGTGCCAGCAGCCGGCAGGGTTTGAACACTGAAGCTTTCTTT.

This clonotype was detected only a few times. The chain is built from TRBV7-6 and TRBJ1-1; the D is unclear. This CDR3 has 14 residues. Germline V gene lookup returns CDR1 SGHVS and CDR2 FNYEAQ. V was pared by 1 base and J by 1 base, with 7 bases between. CDR3 amino acids: CASSLGSGNTEAFF. DNA for the CDR3: TGTGCCAGCAGCTTAGGATCCGGGAACACTGAAGCTTTCTTT.

This clonotype was detected ten times or more. This chain joins TRBV7-2 and TRBJ2-3, with 7 bases fitting TRBD2. The CDR3 length is 15 residues. Germline assignment: CDR1 SGHTA and CDR2 FQGNSA. The junction had 10 bases not matched to a gene; V was cut back by 7 bases and J by 3 bases. CDR3 nucleotide sequence: TGTGCCAGCAAATCACGGGAGGCGAGGACAGATACGCAGTATTTT. Translated: CASKSREARTDTQYF.

This clonotype has a handful of counts. The chain employs TRBV9 and TRBJ2-1, with D perhaps matching TRBD1 or TRBD2 (5 bases each). Germline CDR1 and CDR2: SGDLS and YYNGEE. Trimming shortened V by 4 bases and J by 9 bases, and 14 bases separated the two germline ends. The CDR3 spans 13 residues. In nucleotides, the CDR3 is TGTGCCAGCAGCTTTTATGGGGACGGTGAGCAGTTCTTC. Its protein is CASSFYGDGEQFF.

The chain joins TRBV2 to TRBJ1-1; 8 nucleotides agree with TRBD1. The CDR3 extends over 11 amino acids. Per the germline V gene, CDR1 is SNHLY and CDR2 is FYNNEI. V was pared by 6 bases and J by 11 bases, with 5 bases of the junction left unmatched. In nucleotides, the CDR3 is TGTGCCAGCAGCGGACAGGGTAGCGCTTTCTTT. Translation: CASSGQGSAFF.

This clonotype was seen only a few times. V is TRBV12-3 or TRBV12-4 and J is TRBJ1-1, with D hard to call. This CDR3 contains 14 residues. V shed 3 bases and J shed 0 bases, with 8 bases lying between them. CDR3 nucleotides: TGTGCCAGCAGTTTTATGGCCATGAACACTGAAGCTTTCTTT. Protein sequence: CASSFMAMNTEAFF.